The sequence of this T cell receptor beta chain was determined in a study of blood T cell repertoires in COVID-19. Some clones are missing from TCRdb's copy, which holds only in-frame ones; the method was immunoSEQ multiplex PCR. Among about 110,000 clones listed, around 89% were seen once. This receptor was obtained from a human donor in a cohort sampled during active COVID-19. The sample taken for sequencing was peripheral blood.

The CDR3 bases are TGTGCCACGTGGCGCCGGAGCTCCTACAATGAGCAGTTCTTC. It specifies CATWRRSSYNEQFF. The chain couples TRBV6-5 to TRBJ2-1; D is unresolved. Trimming pared 10 bases from V and 0 bases from J, leaving 13 bases between. There are 14 residues in the CDR3. Looked up from germline, CDR1 is MNHEY and CDR2 is SVGAGI.